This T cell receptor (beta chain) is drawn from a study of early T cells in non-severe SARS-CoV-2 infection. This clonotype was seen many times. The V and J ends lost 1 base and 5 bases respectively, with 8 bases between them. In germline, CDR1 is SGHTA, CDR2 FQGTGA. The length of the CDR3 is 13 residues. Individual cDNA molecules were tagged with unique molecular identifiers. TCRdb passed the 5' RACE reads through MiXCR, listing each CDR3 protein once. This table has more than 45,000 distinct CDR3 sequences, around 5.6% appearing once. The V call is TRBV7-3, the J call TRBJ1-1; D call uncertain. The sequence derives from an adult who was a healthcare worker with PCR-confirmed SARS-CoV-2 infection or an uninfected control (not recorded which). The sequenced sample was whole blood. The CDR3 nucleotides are TGTGCCAGCAGCTTAAATCCGGGGACTGAAGCTTTCTTT. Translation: CASSLNPGTEAFF.